These 15 T cell receptor beta chains came from one sample sequenced in a study of T cells in Graves' hyperthyroidism and ophthalmopathy. The TCR beta CDR3 regions underwent amplification using RNA transcripts as the source. With the HTBI primer set, the TCR CDR3 went through a first round of RT-PCR. A single record per CDR3 protein comes from TCRdb applying MiXCR to the multiplex PCR reads. The data show approximately 250,000 distinct CDR3 sequences, with roughly a quarter seen just once and 35% to 40% held by the top ten. Input material: blood. The source of these receptors is a middle-aged woman with Graves' ophthalmopathy.

This clonotype has at least ten counts. The chain uses TRBV24-1 and TRBJ2-7; D unclear. Germline assignment: CDR1 KGHDR and CDR2 SFDVKD. Trimming took 7 bases from V and 3 from J, leaving 12 bases between them. This CDR3 region has 13 residues. The CDR3 sequence is CATSGPDFYEQYF. The CDR3 nucleotides are TGTGCCACCAGCGGGCCAGACTTCTACGAGCAGTACTTC.

This clonotype was seen many times. This rearrangement joins TRBV15 to TRBJ2-4; D tentatively fits TRBD1 or TRBD2 (5 bases each). This CDR3 is built from 14 residues. The germline V gene encodes CDR1 LNHNV and CDR2 YYDKDF (reference sequence). Trimming shortened V by 0 bases and J by 14 bases, and 17 bases separated the two germline ends. The CDR3 bases are TGTGCCACCAGCAGAGATCTTGGGACCAACCTTAAGTACTTC. Translation: CATSRDLGTNLKYF.

This clonotype was detected many times. CDR3 protein: CASSQIKRTQYF. CDR3 bases: TGTGCCAGCAGTCAGATCAAGAGAACCCAGTACTTC. The genes are TRBV13 and TRBJ2-5; D unclear. Germline lookup yields CDR1 PRHDT and CDR2 FYEKMQ (reference sequence). CDR3 length: 12 residues. V lost 6 bases, J lost 8 bases, and 13 bases lay in between.

This clonotype was seen ten or more times. This sequence joins TRBV11-2 and TRBJ2-7, with 7 bases aligning to TRBD1. V was pared by 5 bases and J by 0 bases, with 7 bases of the junction left unmatched. The CDR3 contains 15 residues. Germline CDR1 SGHAT, CDR2 FQNNGV. The CDR3, as DNA: TGTGCCAGCAGCGCCGTAGACAGGGCCTCCTACGAGCAGTACTTC. Protein sequence: CASSAVDRASYEQYF.

This clonotype was seen ten or more times. This chain links TRBV18 with TRBJ1-5, with D perhaps TRBD1 (6 bases). Trimming took 5 bases from V and 5 from J, leaving 7 bases between them. CDR1 and CDR2 (germline): KGHSH, LQKENI. The CDR3 length is 12 residues. DNA of the CDR3: TGTGCCAGCTCAAAGGGGGATCAGCCCCAGCATTTT. Protein sequence: CASSKGDQPQHF.

At least ten counts were recorded for this clonotype. The chain combines TRBV5-1 with TRBJ1-1; D may be TRBD1 (5 bases). Germline lookup yields CDR1 SGHRS and CDR2 YFSETQ. The CDR3 length is 15 residues. Trimming took off 0 bases at V and 4 bases at J, with 13 bases between the two ends. The chain's CDR3 is CASSLEVVGGTEAFF. The CDR3 DNA follows: TGCGCCAGCAGCTTGGAGGTGGTGGGGGGCACTGAAGCTTTCTTT.

V is TRBV27 and J is TRBJ2-7; D remains unclear. V gave up 2 bases and J gave up 0 bases, with 14 bases separating them. Germline V gene sequence: CDR1 MNHEY, CDR2 SMNVEV (reference sequence). This CDR3 has 16 amino acids. The CDR3 DNA reads as TGTGCCAGCAGTTTAATGGGTAGCACCAGCTCCTACGAGCAGTACTTC. Encoded protein: CASSLMGSTSSYEQYF.

This clonotype has at least ten counts. The genes are TRBV28 and TRBJ2-7; a possible D gene is TRBD1 (5 bases). CDR1 and CDR2 from the germline V gene are MDHEN and SYDVKM. This CDR3 is 14 amino acids long. Between the trimmed V and J ends, which lost 3 bases and 5 bases, there was a span of 14 bases. CDR3 in amino acids: CASSFVGAVNEQYF. Written as DNA, the CDR3 is TGTGCCAGCAGTTTTGTAGGGGCGGTCAACGAGCAGTACTTC.

This clonotype was counted ten times or more. V gene TRBV20-1 combines with J gene TRBJ2-6, with 8 nucleotides matching TRBD2. V was pared by 7 bases and J by 0 bases, with 11 bases of the junction left unmatched. CDR3 length: 17 residues. CDR1 is DFQATT, CDR2 SNEGSKA, per germline (reference sequence). The chain's CDR3 is CSVPAGEVPSGANVLTF. In DNA, the CDR3 is TGCAGTGTTCCAGCGGGAGAGGTTCCCTCTGGGGCCAACGTCCTGACTTTC.

Many counts were recorded for this clonotype. The chain employs TRBV12-3 or TRBV12-4 and TRBJ2-7; 11 nucleotides align to TRBD1. V lost 7 bases, J lost 2 bases, and 7 bases stayed unmatched. CDR3 size: 15 residues. The CDR3 nucleotides are TGTGCCAGCACCCCCGGGACAGGGGGTCCCTACGAGCAGTACTTC. Protein: CASTPGTGGPYEQYF.

Ten or more counts support this clonotype. The gene calls are TRBV20-1 and TRBJ2-7; D remains unclear. Germline V lookup: CDR1 DFQATT, CDR2 SNEGSKA (reference sequence). The length of the CDR3 is 11 residues. The V end was cut by 3 bases, the J end by 6 bases, with 9 bases between. CDR3 sequence reads: CSASWVGEQYF. CDR3 nucleotide sequence: TGCAGTGCTAGTTGGGTGGGCGAGCAGTACTTC.

For this clonotype: This clone may be a read error of a much larger clone one base away. The gene calls are TRBV9 and TRBJ2-7, with TRBD2 matching over 9 bases. Germline CDR1 reads SGDLS; CDR2 reads YYNGEE. The CDR3 has 14 residues. The CDR3 spells CAGSIAGETYEQYF. CDR3 nucleotide sequence: TGTGCCGGCAGCATAGCGGGAGAGACCTACGAGCAGTACTTC.

This clonotype was recorded at least ten times. The chain recombines TRBV2 with TRBJ2-1; the D is unclear. V lost 7 bases to trimming and J lost 10 bases, with 8 bases between them. CDR1 is SNHLY, CDR2 FYNNEI, per germline. This CDR3 spans 10 amino acids. CDR3 region: CASMGGEQFF. The CDR3 DNA reads TGTGCCAGCATGGGTGGGGAGCAGTTCTTC.

This clonotype was found many times. CDR3: CASIPGARNGEQYF. CDR3 sequence (DNA): TGTGCCAGCATCCCCGGGGCCAGAAACGGCGAGCAGTACTTC. V gene TRBV28 combines with J gene TRBJ2-7; D might be TRBD1 or TRBD2, each matching 5 bases. The CDR3 is 14 amino acids. The germline gives CDR1 MDHEN, CDR2 SYDVKM. The V and J ends lost 7 bases and 6 bases respectively, with 19 bases between them. Complete variable domain (other parts from reference TRBV28 and TRBJ2-7): DVKVTQSSRYLVKRTGEKVFLECVQDMDHENMFWYRQDPGLGLRLIYFSYDVKMKEKGDIPEGYSVSREKKERFSLILESASTNQTSMYLCASIPGARNGEQYFGPGTRLTVT.

This clonotype was seen repeatedly, ten times or more. The CDR3 protein is CASSEPGLVAGEQYF. DNA for the CDR3: TGTGCCAGCAGTGAGCCGGGACTAGTGGCGGGGGAGCAGTACTTC. The chain couples TRBV6-1 to TRBJ2-7; 8 bases match TRBD2. The CDR3 loop spans 15 amino acids. Germline V gene lookup returns CDR1 MNHNS and CDR2 SASEGT. V was clipped by 3 bases and J by 7 bases; unmatched bases: 11.